These 31 T cell receptor beta chains share one sample of origin, sequenced in a study of OX40 agonist ivuxolimab in advanced cancers. Measured with immunoSEQ multiplex PCR; TCRdb has only the in-frame clones, and not every one. The repertoire holds approximately 90,000 clones, more than 70% seen once, with 0.25% to 0.35% in the top ten. The sample here was CD4+ or CD8+ T cells sorted from blood, taken in a trial of the OX40 agonist ivuxolimab. The receptors derive from an adult with an advanced solid tumor such as melanoma, head and neck, liver or kidney cancer.

This rearrangement joins TRBV7-8 to TRBJ1-2, with D possibly being TRBD1 (5 bases). The germline gives CDR1 SGHVS, CDR2 FQNEAQ. There are 15 residues in the CDR3. The ends were cut back, 1 base at V and 4 bases at J, with 13 bases in the middle. The CDR3 loop reads CASSLGSTGGYGYTF. In nucleotides, the CDR3 is TGTGCCAGCAGCTTAGGTTCTACAGGTGGCTATGGCTACACCTTC.

Written as DNA, the CDR3 is TGTGCCAGCAGTTACTCAAGTAGCAATCAGCCCCAGCATTTT. This sequence encodes CASSYSSSNQPQHF. The gene calls are TRBV6-5 and TRBJ1-5, with D unclear. There are 14 residues in the CDR3. Trimming took 0 bases from V and 0 from J, leaving 3 bases between them. From germline, CDR1 is MNHEY and CDR2 SVGAGI.

The CDR3 region is CASSSALGSQYF. CDR3 in DNA: TGTGCCAGCAGCTCAGCTCTTGGCAGCCAGTACTTC. This chain connects TRBV11-2 to TRBJ2-7; no clear D gene. The germline V gene has CDR1 SGHAT and CDR2 FQNNGV. The CDR3 is 12 amino acids. Trimming stripped 4 bases from V and 10 bases from J, with 14 bases between.

The J gene is TRBJ1-6, the V gene TRBV18, with TRBD1 matching 11 bases. The V gene end was trimmed by 3 bases and the J gene end by 7 bases; junction bases not matched to a gene: 2. The CDR3 has 15 residues. Looked up from germline, CDR1 is KGHSH and CDR2 is LQKENI. CDR3 DNA: TGTGCCAGCTCACCCGGGACAGGGGGAAATTCACCCCTCCACTTT. Residues: CASSPGTGGNSPLHF.

This clone came up once. The V gene is TRBV19, the J gene TRBJ2-1, with 11 bases that match TRBD1. The CDR3 contains 16 residues. From germline, CDR1 is LNHDA and CDR2 SQIVND (reference sequence). The V gene end was trimmed by 10 bases and the J gene end by 0 bases; junction bases not matched to a gene: 8. The CDR3 DNA follows: TGTGCCACCTCCGGACAGGGGGCTAGCTCCTACAATGAGCAGTTCTTC. This encodes CATSGQGASSYNEQFF.

The genes are TRBV7-8 and TRBJ2-1; the D gene is possibly TRBD2 (5 bases). CDR1 is SGHVS, CDR2 FQNEAQ, per germline. The CDR3 loop spans 13 amino acids. Trimming shortened V by 5 bases and J by 4 bases, and 9 bases separated the two germline ends. The CDR3 sequence: CASSPGGYNEQFF. The DNA of the CDR3 is TGTGCCAGCAGCCCGGGCGGGTACAATGAGCAGTTCTTC. The entire variable domain, with the rest obtained from reference TRBV7-8 and TRBJ2-1, is as follows: GAGVSQSPRYKVAKRGQDVALRCDPISGHVSLFWYQQALGQGPEFLTYFQNEAQLDKSGLPSDRFFAERPEGSVSTLKIQRTQQEDSAVYLCASSPGGYNEQFFGPGTRLTVL.

This clone was found a few times. The rearrangement uses TRBV7-3 and TRBJ2-6; TRBD1 might be the D (5 bases). Per germline, CDR1 SGHTA and CDR2 FQGTGA. Trimming removed 3 bases at V and 1 base at J, with 16 bases between. The CDR3 length is 18 residues. The CDR3 coding sequence is TGTGCCAGCAGCTTCTCAGGGCCCTCATTATCTGGGGCCAACGTCCTGACTTTC. Translating gives CASSFSGPSLSGANVLTF.

The rearrangement joins TRBV28 to TRBJ1-1, with 8 bases lining up with TRBD1. V lost 6 bases, J lost 5 bases, and 14 bases stayed unmatched. The CDR3 length is 16 residues. The germline gives CDR1 MDHEN, CDR2 SYDVKM. This chain's CDR3 is CASSSTRQGAGTEAFF. In nucleotides, the CDR3 is TGTGCCAGCAGCTCTACGAGGCAGGGGGCAGGTACTGAAGCTTTCTTT.

There are a few counts of this clone. The gene calls are TRBV5-8 and TRBJ1-2; a possible D gene is TRBD1 (6 bases). V gave up 3 bases and J gave up 12 bases, with 12 bases separating them. Germline V gives CDR1 SGHTS, CDR2 YDEGEE. The CDR3 is 11 amino acids. Here the CDR3 reads CASSYRVSDTF. The CDR3 region has the DNA TGTGCCAGCAGCTACAGGGTATCGGACACCTTC.

The chain links TRBV7-2 to TRBJ2-2; maybe TRBD1 (6 bases). V lost 5 bases, J lost 5 bases, and 15 bases lay in between. CDR3 size: 15 residues. Germline V lookup: CDR1 SGHTA, CDR2 FQGNSA. The CDR3 protein is CASSRDERGTGELFF. CDR3 in DNA: TGTGCCAGCAGCCGAGACGAAAGGGGGACCGGGGAGCTGTTTTTT.

This chain uses TRBV19 with TRBJ2-1; the D is unclear. The V gene's germline CDR1 is LNHDA and CDR2 SQIVND (reference sequence). V was clipped by 2 bases and J by 10 bases, with 9 bases between them. The CDR3 loop spans 12 amino acids. CDR3 coding DNA: TGTGCCAGTAGTATATCCTTGGGCGAGCAGTTCTTC. It yields the protein CASSISLGEQFF.

CDR3 nucleotides: TGTGCCACCGGGACAGGGTCTAATTTTGAGCAGTTCTTC. Protein: CATGTGSNFEQFF. This sequence joins TRBV27 and TRBJ2-1; TRBD1 matches at 9 bases. The V gene end was trimmed by 10 bases and the J gene end by 9 bases; junction bases not matched to a gene: 10. The length of the CDR3 is 13 residues. Germline V gene data show CDR1 as MNHEY and CDR2 as SMNVEV (reference sequence).

The J gene is TRBJ1-5, the V gene TRBV6-5; D perhaps matches TRBD1 (5 bases). Germline V CDR1 and CDR2: MNHEY, SVGAGI. The ends were cut back, 4 bases at V and 11 bases at J, with 18 bases in the middle. The CDR3 runs to 14 residues. DNA of the CDR3: TGTGCCAGCAGTTCCCTCACACCTCCGGGGGCCCAGCATTTT. As protein: CASSSLTPPGAQHF.

The genes are TRBV27 and TRBJ1-2; TRBD1 matches at 8 bases. The germline gives CDR1 MNHEY, CDR2 SMNVEV (reference sequence). This CDR3 is built from 15 residues. J gave up 5 bases and V 2 bases, and 7 bases lay outside the gene matches. The CDR3 nucleotides read TGTGCCAGCAGTTTAGACGGCAGGGGGCTTTATGGCTACACCTTC. It codes for CASSLDGRGLYGYTF.

This clone appeared a single time. The chain carries TRBV7-9 and TRBJ1-2; 7 positions agree with TRBD1. The CDR3 covers 15 residues. The J segment lost 3 bases and the V segment lost 5 bases, leaving 9 bases of the junction unmatched. Per the germline V gene, CDR1 is SEHNR and CDR2 is FQNEAQ (reference sequence). The CDR3 reads CASSEGGPRDYGYTF. The DNA for the CDR3 is TGTGCCAGCAGCGAAGGGGGCCCGAGGGACTATGGCTACACCTTC. The full variable domain, completed using reference TRBV7-9 and TRBJ1-2, is DTGVSQNPRHKITKRGQNVTFRCDPISEHNRLYWYRQTLGQGPEFLTYFQNEAQLEKSRLLSDRFSAERPKGSFSTLEIQRTEQGDSAMYLCASSEGGPRDYGYTFGSGTRLTVV.

The V gene is TRBV2, the J gene TRBJ2-1, with 7 bases lining up with TRBD1. Unmatched junction bases numbered 2, after V lost 4 bases and J lost 5 bases. The CDR3 extends over 13 amino acids. The germline CDR1 and CDR2 sequences are SNHLY and FYNNEI. DNA for the CDR3: TGTGCCAGCAGTGTGACAGGGCACAATGAGCAGTTCTTC. Amino acids: CASSVTGHNEQFF. Looking up the rest from reference TRBV2 and TRBJ2-1 gives the full variable domain: EPEVTQTPSHQVTQMGQEVILRCVPISNHLYFYWYRQILGQKVEFLVSFYNNEISEKSEIFDDQFSVERPDGSNFTLKIRSTKLEDSAMYFCASSVTGHNEQFFGPGTRLTVL.

The chain recombines TRBV7-2 with TRBJ1-6; 10 nucleotides line up with TRBD1. Germline loops: CDR1 SGHTA, CDR2 FQGNSA. The CDR3 loop spans 16 amino acids. J lost 6 bases, V lost 4 bases, and 6 bases had no gene match. In nucleotides, the CDR3 is TGTGCCAGCAGCTCCTGGACAGGGGGAGGTAATTCACCCCTCCACTTT. Translation gives CASSSWTGGGNSPLHF. Full variable domain (remainder filled in from reference TRBV7-2 and TRBJ1-6): GAGVSQSPSNKVTEKGKDVELRCDPISGHTALYWYRQSLGQGLEFLIYFQGNSAPDKSGLPSDRFSAERTGGSVSTLTIQRTQQEDSAVYLCASSSWTGGGNSPLHFGNGTRLTVT.

V and J are TRBV18 and TRBJ2-7; 9 bases agree with TRBD2. Germline V gene lookup returns CDR1 KGHSH and CDR2 LQKENI. The CDR3 extends over 16 amino acids. The V and J ends lost 6 bases and 2 bases, in that order; junction bases with no gene match: 11. CDR3 loop: CASSAFSGGTAYEQYF. The DNA for the CDR3 is TGTGCCAGCTCCGCCTTTAGCGGGGGAACGGCCTACGAGCAGTACTTC.

The gene calls are TRBV6-4 and TRBJ1-1, with unresolved D. Trimming removed 2 bases at V and 3 bases at J, with 13 bases between. The CDR3 sequence is 15 residues long. Per germline, CDR1 MRHNA and CDR2 SNTAGT. The DNA of the CDR3 is TGTGCCAGCAGTGACAGGGTGGGCTTCGACACTGAAGCTTTCTTT. Translation gives CASSDRVGFDTEAFF.

The chain carries TRBV11-2 and TRBJ1-3; tentative D call: TRBD1 (6 bases). CDR3 length: 16 residues. Per germline, CDR1 SGHAT and CDR2 FQNNGV. The V end lost 5 bases, the J end lost 4 bases, and 18 bases lay between the germline ends. The CDR3 DNA reads as TGTGCCAGCAGCGTGGCCACAGGGCGAGCGGGAAACACCATATATTTT. This gives the protein CASSVATGRAGNTIYF.

The chain couples TRBV7-3 to TRBJ1-1; D not certain. This CDR3 contains 15 residues. CDR1 SGHTA and CDR2 FQGTGA come from the germline V gene. V lost 0 bases to trimming and J lost 0 bases, with 8 bases between them. Here the CDR3 DNA reads TGTGCCAGCAGCTTAACGCTGCTGATGAACACTGAAGCTTTCTTT. It yields the protein CASSLTLLMNTEAFF. The whole variable domain, remainder taken from reference TRBV7-3 and TRBJ1-1, is GAGVSQTPSNKVTEKGKYVELRCDPISGHTALYWYRQSLGQGPEFLIYFQGTGAADDSGLPNDRFFAVRPEGSVSTLKIQRTERGDSAVYLCASSLTLLMNTEAFFGQGTRLTVV.

The V gene is TRBV6-1, the J gene TRBJ1-5; D is unclear. Looked up from germline, CDR1 is MNHNS and CDR2 is SASEGT. This CDR3 spans 17 amino acids. The V gene lost 0 bases and the J gene lost 2 bases, with 14 bases spanning the gap. DNA for the CDR3: TGTGCCAGCAGTGAAGCGCCTGAAGGGAGGGGCAATCAGCCCCAGCATTTT. Its protein is CASSEAPEGRGNQPQHF.

The chain is built from TRBV5-1 and TRBJ2-1; D gene uncertain. Per germline, CDR1 SGHRS and CDR2 YFSETQ. The CDR3 covers 11 residues. Trimming pared 2 bases from V and 9 bases from J, leaving 6 bases between. This CDR3 is CASSFSFEQFF. DNA for the CDR3: TGCGCCAGCAGCTTCTCCTTTGAGCAGTTCTTC.

This chain connects TRBV4-2 to TRBJ1-3; D is ambiguous. The ends were cut back, 3 bases at V and 0 bases at J, with 6 bases in the middle. The CDR3 is 14 amino acids. Per the germline V gene, CDR1 is LGHNA and CDR2 is YNFKEQ. In nucleotides, the CDR3 is TGTGCCAGCAGCCAGGAGAGCTCTGGAAACACCATATATTTT. Translating gives CASSQESSGNTIYF.

V usage is TRBV19 and J usage is TRBJ1-5, with D unclear. Per the germline V gene, CDR1 is LNHDA and CDR2 is SQIVND (reference sequence). The CDR3 is made up of 13 amino acids. The V gene lost 5 bases and the J gene lost 4 bases, with 9 bases spanning the gap. The CDR3 sequence: CASSDSANQPQHF. The CDR3 region has the DNA TGTGCCAGTAGTGACTCCGCGAATCAGCCCCAGCATTTT.

This chain joins TRBV6-5 and TRBJ2-7; D is uncertain. Germline values: CDR1 MNHEY, CDR2 SVGAGI. V lost 5 bases and J lost 4, with 9 bases in between. CDR3 length equals 12 residues. The CDR3 sequence: CASSPFPYEQYF. The CDR3 DNA reads TGTGCCAGCAGTCCCTTCCCTTACGAGCAGTACTTC.

The chain joins TRBV5-4 to TRBJ2-3; 15 bases line up with TRBD2. The V gene end was trimmed by 3 bases and the J gene end by 3 bases; junction bases not matched to a gene: 2. The V gene's germline CDR1 is SGHNT and CDR2 YYREEE (reference sequence). The CDR3 loop spans 16 amino acids. The chain's CDR3 is CASSYGLAGGTDTQYF. CDR3 nucleotide sequence: TGTGCCAGCAGCTATGGACTAGCGGGGGGGACAGATACGCAGTATTTT.

The chain combines TRBV7-2 with TRBJ1-1; 7 nucleotides line up with TRBD1. This CDR3 comprises 13 residues. Germline CDR1 and CDR2: SGHTA and FQGNSA. The ends lost 5 bases at V and 4 bases at J; junction bases unmatched: 4. The CDR3 protein is CASSPDRVTEAFF. CDR3 sequence (DNA): TGTGCCAGCAGCCCAGACAGGGTCACTGAAGCTTTCTTT.

This clone showed up just once. This sequence joins TRBV5-1 and TRBJ2-3; 8 nucleotides agree with TRBD1. CDR1 and CDR2 (germline): SGHRS, YFSETQ. J was trimmed by 2 bases and V by 4 bases; bases with no gene match: 6. The CDR3 contains 15 residues. The CDR3 region has the DNA TGCGCCAGCAGCCCCGGACAGGGCTACACAGATACGCAGTATTTT. Protein product: CASSPGQGYTDTQYF. Filled out from reference TRBV5-1 and TRBJ2-3, the complete variable domain reads KAGVTQTPRYLIKTRGQQVTLSCSPISGHRSVSWYQQTPGQGLQFLFEYFSETQRNKGNFPGRFSGRQFSNSRSEMNVSTLELGDSALYLCASSPGQGYTDTQYFGPGTRLTVL.

This chain joins TRBV6-6 and TRBJ2-3; the D gene is possibly TRBD2 (6 bases). The V and J ends lost 6 bases and 1 base respectively, with 11 bases between them. Germline-derived CDR1 and CDR2 are MNHNY and SVGAGI (reference sequence). The CDR3 runs 14 residues. CDR3 loop: CASSRGTRTDTQYF. In DNA, the CDR3 is TGTGCCAGCAGCCGGGGGACCCGCACAGATACGCAGTATTTT.

The chain carries TRBV4-3 and TRBJ1-1; the D is unclear. The germline gives CDR1 LGHNA, CDR2 YSLEER. Trimming removed 5 bases from V and 1 base from J, with 11 bases in between. The CDR3 spans 14 residues. CDR3 nucleotides: TGCGCCAGCAGCTTTACGGGTGGGAACACTGAAGCTTTCTTT. Protein: CASSFTGGNTEAFF.